Sequencing of this T cell receptor (beta chain) was carried out in a study of metastatic and nonmetastatic thyroid tumors. Study-level information: A comparison of repertoires was made across blood and tumor or nodule tissue from malignant and benign thyroid patients. Regarding the study as a whole: Significantly higher TCR beta diversity was reportedly seen in malignant thyroid tumors than benign nodules, in blood and tumor.

How the authors handled the data: Differences in CDR3 between clinicopathological groups were drawn on to build a classifier intended to discriminate distant-metastatic papillary thyroid cancer patients. TCRdb re-clonotyped the PCR reads via MiXCR. TCRdb, not the authors, supplied the V and J calls. The data hold about 82,000 clones, with approximately 12% observed a single time. The CDR3 sequence is 17 residues long. V gave up 4 bases and J gave up 6 bases; unmatched junction bases: 17. CDR1 is LNHDA, CDR2 SQIVND, per germline (reference sequence). This clone was counted many times. The target antigen is unknown. Until they underwent thyroid surgery, no patient had received any treatment.

Sequencing was carried out using tumor tissue. This chain joins TRBV19 and TRBJ2-7; TRBD2 aligns across 8 bases. The source of this sequence is a female donor with papillary thyroid cancer or a benign thyroid nodule (not recorded which). Some clones in this sample may be carry-over from other donors' samples. CDR3 sequence (DNA): TGTGCCAGTAGTACGGGCGGGGCAGCGGGAGACTTTTCCGAGCAGTACTTC. Protein: CASSTGGAAGDFSEQYF.